The following is a T cell receptor beta chain sequence with its context. Its antigen remains unidentified. These data come from a study of cytomegalovirus exposure and HLA in healthy donors. There were likely unrecorded immune exposures, though donors were nominally healthy when sampled. With 60 Vbeta and 13 Jbeta primers, the PCR was carried out. Profiled with immunoSEQ multiplex PCR; TCRdb holds only in-frame clones, not every one. The repertoire holds under 50,000 clones, 87% seen once, with roughly 8% in the top ten. V lost 7 bases and J lost 0, with 20 bases in between. Germline values: CDR1 LNHNV, CDR2 YYDKDF (reference sequence). This CDR3 has 17 residues. Study-level findings and limits: TCR beta V- and J-gene trimming was later associated with a missense DCLRE1C variant. According to an earlier analysis, most TCR beta V segments yielded productive rearrangements about 87% or about 30% of the time.

The TCR sequence derives from a woman in her forties in good health and CMV-seropositive. This chain joins TRBV15 and TRBJ2-3; D might be TRBD2 (6 bases). Sequenced sample: PBMCs. CDR3 amino acids: CATNKIRLAQSTDTQYF. The CDR3 DNA reads TGTGCCACCAACAAGATTAGGCTAGCGCAAAGCACAGATACGCAGTATTTT.